The rows below give T cell receptor beta chains drawn from one sample of a study of blood T cell repertoires in COVID-19. Sequencing used immunoSEQ multiplex PCR; TCRdb keeps in-frame clones, though not all of them. The sample lists 200,000 to 250,000 clones; just over 85% were seen once. Input material: PBMCs or T cells enriched from blood (not recorded which). The receptors derive from a woman aged 45-65 years with acute COVID-19. Each CDR3 is given without its conserved first and last residue. The order of the fields is V gene, J gene, CDR3 protein.

TRBV18	TRBJ1-1	ASSPRDRDTEAF
TRBV19	TRBJ1-5	ATKGQSNQPQH
TRBV7-2	TRBJ2-3	ASSLVVSGIYTDTQY
TRBV18	TRBJ2-7	ASSEGQGYEQY
TRBV6-5	TRBJ2-3	ASSYLADTDTQY
TRBV7-3	TRBJ2-1	ASSPDRASYNEQF
TRBV4-3	TRBJ2-1	ASSRARLAGINEQF
TRBV7-2	TRBJ2-7	ASSPTGGSSYEQY
TRBV24-1	TRBJ2-7	ATSSSVSYEQY
TRBV25-1	TRBJ2-1	ASRTRDRGQNEQF